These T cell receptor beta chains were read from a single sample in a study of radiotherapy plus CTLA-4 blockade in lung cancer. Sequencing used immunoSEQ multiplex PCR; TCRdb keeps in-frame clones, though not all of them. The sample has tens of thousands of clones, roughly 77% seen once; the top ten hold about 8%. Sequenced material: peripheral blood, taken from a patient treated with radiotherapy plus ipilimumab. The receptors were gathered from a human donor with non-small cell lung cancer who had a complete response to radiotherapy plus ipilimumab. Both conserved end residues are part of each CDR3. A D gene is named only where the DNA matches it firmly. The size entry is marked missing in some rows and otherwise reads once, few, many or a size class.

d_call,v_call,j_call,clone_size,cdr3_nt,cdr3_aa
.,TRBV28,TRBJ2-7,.,TGTGCCAGCCAAGGGGCAGGGATCTCCTACGAGCAGTACTTC,CASQGAGISYEQYF
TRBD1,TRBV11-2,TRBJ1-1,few,TGTGCCAGCAGCGCAACCGGGACAGTGAACACTGAAGCTTTCTTT,CASSATGTVNTEAFF
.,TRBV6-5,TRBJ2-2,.,TGTGCCAGCAGTCGGGATCCCCTGGACACCGGGGAGCTGTTTTTT,CASSRDPLDTGELFF
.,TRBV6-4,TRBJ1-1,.,TGTGCCAGCCTCCTGGGACAAAAGGGACCTGAAGCTTTCTTT,CASLLGQKGPEAFF
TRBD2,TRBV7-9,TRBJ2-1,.,TGTGCCAGCAGCCGTAGCGGGTTCTACAATGAGCAGTTCTTC,CASSRSGFYNEQFF
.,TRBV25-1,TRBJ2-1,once,TGTGCCAGCAGTGCTCGGTTGGGCCCCTACAATGAGCAGTTCTTC,CASSARLGPYNEQFF
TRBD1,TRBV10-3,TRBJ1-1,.,TGTGCCATCAGTGACCGACAGGGGAACACTGAAGCTTTCTTT,CAISDRQGNTEAFF
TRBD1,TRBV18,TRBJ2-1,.,TGTGCCAGCTCACCACTCCCCCCCCACAGGGGTGAGTCCTACAATGAGCAGTTCTTC,CASSPLPPHRGESYNEQFF
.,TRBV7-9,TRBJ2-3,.,TGTGCCAGCAGCTTACTCACAGATACGCAGTATTTT,CASSLLTDTQYF
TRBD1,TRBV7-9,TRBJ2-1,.,TGTGCCAGCAGCTTAGTCAGGGGGAATGAGCAGTTCTTC,CASSLVRGNEQFF
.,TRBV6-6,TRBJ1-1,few,TGTGCCAGCAGTTACTCCTCAGGGGCGAGGAACACTGAAGCTTTCTTT,CASSYSSGARNTEAFF
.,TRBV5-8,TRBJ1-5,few,TGTGCCAGCTCAGGGGCTCTTAGCAATCAGCCCCAGCATTTT,CASSGALSNQPQHF
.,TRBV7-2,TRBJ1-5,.,TGTGCCAGCAGCCCAACGTTTGGGAGGGTCGATCAGCCCCAGCATTTT,CASSPTFGRVDQPQHF
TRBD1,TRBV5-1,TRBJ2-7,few,TGCGCCAGCAGCTTGGCAGGGGGTCCCTACGAGCAGTACTTC,CASSLAGGPYEQYF
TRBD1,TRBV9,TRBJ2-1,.,TGTGCCAGCAGCCCCCACCGGGACAGGCCCCTCTACAATGAGCAGTTCTTC,CASSPHRDRPLYNEQFF
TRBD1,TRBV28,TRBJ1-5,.,TGTGCCAGCAGTTCCACAGAGACAGGGAACAATCAGCCCCAGCATTTT,CASSSTETGNNQPQHF
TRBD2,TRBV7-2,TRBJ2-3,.,TGTGCCAGCAGAGAGGCGGCTAGCGGGAGAGGCACAGATACGCAGTATTTT,CASREAASGRGTDTQYF
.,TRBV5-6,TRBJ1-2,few,TGTGCCAGCAGTTTCGAATCGTCACGATGGCCTCCCACCTTC,CASSFESSRWPPTF
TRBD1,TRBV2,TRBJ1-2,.,TGTGCCAGCAGCACAGGGGGCGTCTACACCTTC,CASSTGGVYTF
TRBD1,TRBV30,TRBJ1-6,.,TGTGCCTGGAGGGACCCGGGACAGAGGACTTCACCCCTCCACTTT,CAWRDPGQRTSPLHF
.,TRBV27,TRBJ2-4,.,TGTGCCAGCAGTTTGAGGGAATCCAAAAACATTCAGTACTTC,CASSLRESKNIQYF
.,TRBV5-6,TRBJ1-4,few,TGTGCCAGCAGCTTGGTACACAGCATTAATGAAAAACTGTTTTTT,CASSLVHSINEKLFF
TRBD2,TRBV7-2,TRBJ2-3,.,TGTGCCAGCAGCTTACGCCTAGCGGGCGGAGATACGCAGTATTTT,CASSLRLAGGDTQYF
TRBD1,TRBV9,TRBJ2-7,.,TGTGCCAGCAGCGTTGGGGCTGGACAGGGCTACGAGCAGTACTTC,CASSVGAGQGYEQYF
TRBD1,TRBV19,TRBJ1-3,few,TGTGCCACCGGGGACAGGACTATCTCTGGAAGCACCATATATTTT,CATGDRTISGSTIYF
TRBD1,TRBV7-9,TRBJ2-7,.,TGTGCCGGCGCACAGGGGTCCTACGAGCAGTACTTC,CAGAQGSYEQYF
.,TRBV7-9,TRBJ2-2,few,TGTGCCAGCAGCTTGATAGAATTGTTTACCGGGGAGCTGTTTTTT,CASSLIELFTGELFF
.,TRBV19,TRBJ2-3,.,TGTGCCAGTAGTACCCCCGGTGATACGCAGTATTTT,CASSTPGDTQYF
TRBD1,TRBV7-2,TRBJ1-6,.,TGTGCCAGCAGCTCAGGACAGGGGCTCCATTCACCCCTCCACTTT,CASSSGQGLHSPLHF
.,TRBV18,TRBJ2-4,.,TGTGCCAGCCAACGGGACACCGAGCGAAACATTCAGTACTTC,CASQRDTERNIQYF
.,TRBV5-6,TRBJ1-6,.,TGTGCCAGCAGCTTTCGACAGACTCTTTCACCCCTCCACTTT,CASSFRQTLSPLHF
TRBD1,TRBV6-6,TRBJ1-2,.,TGTGCCAGCAGTTACATCGACAGGGCAAGTGGCTACACCTTC,CASSYIDRASGYTF
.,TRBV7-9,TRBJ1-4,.,TGTGCCAGCAGCTTAGGGGGGCGGATTAATGAAAAACTGTTTTTT,CASSLGGRINEKLFF
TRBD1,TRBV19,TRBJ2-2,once,TGTGCCACCCGACAGGGGATTAACACCGGGGAGCTGTTTTTT,CATRQGINTGELFF
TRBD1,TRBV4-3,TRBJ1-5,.,TGCGCCAGCAGCCCGGGACAGTTTAGCAATCAGCCCCAGCATTTT,CASSPGQFSNQPQHF
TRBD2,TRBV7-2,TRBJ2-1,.,TGTGCCAGCAGCTTAGCGACTAGCGGGAGGGCAGGAGAGCAGTTCTTC,CASSLATSGRAGEQFF
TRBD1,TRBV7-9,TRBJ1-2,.,TGTGCCAGCAGTTTCACTCGGACAGGGTCGAATGGCTACACCTTC,CASSFTRTGSNGYTF
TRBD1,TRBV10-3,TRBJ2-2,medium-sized,TGTGCCATCAGAGGGGGCGGAATCACCGGGGAGCTGTTTTTT,CAIRGGGITGELFF
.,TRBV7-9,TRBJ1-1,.,TGTGCCAGCAGCCAACGGCGGGGGGAACAGAATGAAGCTTTCTTT,CASSQRRGEQNEAFF
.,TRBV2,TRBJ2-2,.,TGTGCCAGCGCCGCAGTGGGCGAGAACACCGGGGAGCTGTTTTTT,CASAAVGENTGELFF
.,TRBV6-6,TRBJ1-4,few,TGTGCCAGCAGTTACTCCGGGGGAACTAATGAAAAACTGTTTTTT,CASSYSGGTNEKLFF
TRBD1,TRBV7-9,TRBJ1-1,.,TGTGCCAGCAGCTCCAGGTCCGGGACAGGGGGAGCTGAAGCTTTCTTT,CASSSRSGTGGAEAFF
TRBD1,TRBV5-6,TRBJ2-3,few,TGTGCCAGCAGCCACGGGACAGCTGGAGATACGCAGTATTTT,CASSHGTAGDTQYF
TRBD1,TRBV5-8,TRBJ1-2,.,TGTGCCAGCAGCTTGTTGTTACAGGGGGTTTACTATGGCTACACCTTC,CASSLLLQGVYYGYTF
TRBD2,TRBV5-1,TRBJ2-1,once,TGCGCCAGCAGCTTGGGTAGCGGGTGGAATGAGCAGTTCTTC,CASSLGSGWNEQFF
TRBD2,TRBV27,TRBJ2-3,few,TGTGCCAGCAGTCCGTTTTCTAGCGGGAGCACAGATACGCAGTATTTT,CASSPFSSGSTDTQYF
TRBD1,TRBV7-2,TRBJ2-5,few,TGTGCCAGCAGCGTCCACAGGGGGCTGGGGGAGACCCAGTACTTC,CASSVHRGLGETQYF
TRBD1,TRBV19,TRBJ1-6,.,TGTGCCAGTAGCCAACCGGACAGGTCCACCTCACCCCTCCACTTT,CASSQPDRSTSPLHF
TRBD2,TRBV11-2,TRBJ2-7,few,TGTGCCAGCAGCTTCTCACGGGGGGATGAGCAGTACTTC,CASSFSRGDEQYF
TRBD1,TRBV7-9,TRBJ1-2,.,TGTGCCAGCAGCTTGACAGGGCGGTTGTATGGCTACACCTTC,CASSLTGRLYGYTF
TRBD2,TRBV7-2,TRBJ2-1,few,TGTGCCAGCAGCCCCTTCCGGAGTAGGGCGGGAGCGAACAATGAGCAGTTCTTC,CASSPFRSRAGANNEQFF
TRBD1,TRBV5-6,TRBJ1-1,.,TGTGCCAGCAGCCGAGACAGGGGGTACACTGAAGCTTTCTTT,CASSRDRGYTEAFF